Shown below are 28 T cell receptor beta chains from a single sample sequenced in a study of T cells after posttransplantation cyclophosphamide. The method was immunoSEQ multiplex PCR; TCRdb's version includes in-frame clones alone and lacks a portion of them. The sample yields 25,000 to 30,000 clones, roughly 89% seen once. The sample taken for sequencing was PBMCs. Every receptor here comes from a man aged 50-60 years.

The rearrangement links TRBV5-4 to TRBJ2-7, with 9 bases aligning to TRBD2. The germline CDR1 and CDR2 sequences are SGHNT and YYREEE (reference sequence). The CDR3 has 16 residues. V dropped 4 bases and J dropped 5; count of bases not matched to a gene: 13. Here the CDR3 DNA reads TGTGCCAGCAGCCCCGGACTAGCGTTAGTCGGCGACGAGCAGTACTTC. Its translation: CASSPGLALVGDEQYF.

The chain uses TRBV19 and TRBJ2-7; D is possibly TRBD2 (6 bases). The CDR3 sequence is 14 residues long. Germline V gene lookup returns CDR1 LNHDA and CDR2 SQIVND (reference sequence). Trimming cost V 5 bases and J 6 bases, with 17 bases left between them. Here the CDR3 DNA reads TGTGCCAGTAGTCCCGGACTAATAGGGAGCGAGCAGTACTTC. Amino acid sequence: CASSPGLIGSEQYF. The entire variable domain, with the rest obtained from reference TRBV19 and TRBJ2-7, is as follows: DGGITQSPKYLFRKEGQNVTLSCEQNLNHDAMYWYRQDPGQGLRLIYYSQIVNDFQKGDIAEGYSVSREKKESFPLTVTSAQKNPTAFYLCASSPGLIGSEQYFGPGTRLTVT.

This rearrangement joins TRBV6-5 to TRBJ1-2; 9 nucleotides match TRBD1. The V and J ends lost 5 bases and 4 bases, in that order; junction bases with no gene match: 5. This CDR3 has 14 amino acids. The germline CDR1 and CDR2 sequences are MNHEY and SVGAGI. Here the CDR3 reads CASSNAGQGYGYTF. CDR3 nucleotides: TGTGCCAGCAGTAACGCGGGACAGGGCTATGGCTACACCTTC.

The gene calls are TRBV6-5 and TRBJ1-1; unclear D gene. This CDR3 has 13 residues. Germline CDR1 is MNHEY and CDR2 is SVGAGI. Trimming stripped 0 bases from V and 3 bases from J, with 5 bases between. The CDR3 bases are TGTGCCAGCAGTTACTCGAGGCACACTGAAGCTTTCTTT. This gives the protein CASSYSRHTEAFF.

This chain links TRBV19 with TRBJ2-2, with no clear D. The germline V gene encodes CDR1 LNHDA and CDR2 SQIVND (reference sequence). The CDR3 consists of 14 residues. V dropped 4 bases and J dropped 0 bases, with 6 bases sitting between them. The CDR3: CASSSAPNTGELFF. The CDR3 coding sequence is TGTGCCAGTAGTAGCGCTCCGAACACCGGGGAGCTGTTTTTT.

The rearrangement links TRBV4-1 to TRBJ2-7, with D maybe TRBD2 (5 bases). Trimming pared 1 base from V and 7 bases from J, leaving 17 bases between. This CDR3 spans 15 amino acids. Germline V gives CDR1 MGHRA, CDR2 YSYEKL. CDR3 nucleotide sequence: TGCGCCAGCAGCCAAGCTGAAGGACTCCTCGGGGAGCAGTACTTC. It translates to CASSQAEGLLGEQYF.

This chain connects TRBV9 to TRBJ2-3, with D perhaps TRBD1 (6 bases). The germline V gene has CDR1 SGDLS and CDR2 YYNGEE. The CDR3 covers 15 residues. Trimming pared 5 bases from V and 4 bases from J, leaving 17 bases between. The CDR3 here is CASSLGGWGADTQYF. CDR3 DNA sequence: TGTGCCAGCAGTCTAGGGGGTTGGGGCGCAGATACGCAGTATTTT.

This chain joins TRBV29-1 and TRBJ1-5; D may be TRBD1 (6 bases). CDR3 length equals 14 residues. Germline V CDR1 and CDR2: SQVTM, ANQGSEA. V gave up 6 bases and J gave up 5 bases, with 17 bases separating them. The CDR3 region is CSVVTTTGYQPQHF. The CDR3, as DNA: TGCAGCGTCGTCACTACGACAGGCTATCAGCCCCAGCATTTT.

This clone was detected only once. V and J are TRBV21-1 and TRBJ1-4; the table assigns TRBD1, which was not confirmed against the DNA. TRBV21-1 is assigned pseudogene status. The CDR3 is made up of 18 amino acids. Here the CDR3 reads CASSQSTGIRATNEKLFF. The CDR3 DNA sequence: TGTGCCAGCAGCCAATCGACAGGAATAAGAGCAACTAATGAAAAACTGTTTTTT.

The chain joins TRBV6-1 to TRBJ1-1; no clear D gene. Trimming cost V 2 bases and J 4 bases, with 11 bases left between them. The V gene's germline CDR1 is MNHNS and CDR2 SASEGT. This CDR3 has 14 amino acids. The CDR3 DNA follows: TGTGCCAGCAGTGAACCAGGCATTAGCACTGAAGCTTTCTTT. As protein: CASSEPGISTEAFF.

The chain has TRBV19 and TRBJ2-2; D may be TRBD1 (6 bases). Per the germline V gene, CDR1 is LNHDA and CDR2 is SQIVND (reference sequence). Trimming left V 6 bases short and J 4 bases short, with 9 bases between. The CDR3 contains 13 residues. The CDR3 loop is CASSRTVTGELFF. In DNA, the CDR3 is TGTGCCAGTAGCCGGACAGTCACCGGGGAGCTGTTTTTT.

The rearrangement uses TRBV14 and TRBJ1-1; D is unresolved. The CDR3 has 14 residues. V shed 0 bases and J shed 3 bases, with 8 bases lying between them. CDR1 and CDR2 from the germline V gene are SGHDN and FVKESK. CDR3 nucleotides: TGTGCCAGCAGCCAAGATAGTTGGTACACTGAAGCTTTCTTT. Translated, it gives CASSQDSWYTEAFF. Based on the CDR3 plus reference TRBV14 and TRBJ1-1, the full variable domain is EAGVTQFPSHSVIEKGQTVTLRCDPISGHDNLYWYRRVMGKEIKFLLHFVKESKQDESGMPNNRFLAERTGGTYSTLKVQPAELEDSGVYFCASSQDSWYTEAFFGQGTRLTVV.

The chain carries TRBV6-1 and TRBJ2-1; D remains unclear. CDR1 is MNHNS, CDR2 SASEGT, per germline. The CDR3 totals 13 residues. V was pared by 1 base and J by 9 bases, with 10 bases between. The CDR3 loop reads CASSEGGGFEQFF. The CDR3 nucleotides read TGTGCCAGCAGTGAAGGAGGTGGGTTTGAGCAGTTCTTC.

The V gene is TRBV5-4, the J gene TRBJ2-4; 8 bases are a match to TRBD2. Germline CDR1 and CDR2: SGHNT and YYREEE (reference sequence). This CDR3 region has 14 residues. CDR3 in amino acids: CATAGAGAKNIQYF. In DNA form, the CDR3 reads TGTGCTACAGCGGGGGCGGGGGCCAAAAACATTCAGTACTTC.

This chain joins TRBV5-1 and TRBJ2-1; D is perhaps TRBD1 (6 bases). Germline assignment: CDR1 SGHRS and CDR2 YFSETQ. With 2 bases removed from V and 0 bases from J, the gap between germline ends came to 9 bases. The CDR3 has 15 amino acids. The CDR3 DNA reads as TGCGCCAGCAGCTTCCGGGACAACTCCTACAATGAGCAGTTCTTC. It specifies CASSFRDNSYNEQFF.

V usage is TRBV9 and J usage is TRBJ2-3, with D possibly TRBD1 on 6 matching bases. Trimming took 5 bases from V and 2 from J, leaving 12 bases between them. Germline V gene lookup returns CDR1 SGDLS and CDR2 YYNGEE. CDR3 length: 14 amino acids. In DNA form, the CDR3 reads TGTGCCAGCAGAAGGGACATTTACACAGATACGCAGTATTTT. Its translation is CASRRDIYTDTQYF.

CDR3 in amino acids: CASSLRREGDGELFF. The CDR3 coding sequence is TGTGCCAGCAGCTTAAGGCGGGAGGGCGACGGGGAGCTGTTTTTT. The chain carries TRBV7-9 and TRBJ2-2, with 9 bases that match TRBD2. The CDR3 spans 15 residues. Germline V gene data show CDR1 as SEHNR and CDR2 as FQNEAQ (reference sequence). The V gene end was trimmed by 2 bases and the J gene end by 7 bases; junction bases not matched to a gene: 5.

The chain carries TRBV4-1 and TRBJ2-2; D not resolved. The germline V and J ends were trimmed by 2 bases and 7 bases, with 11 bases remaining between them. CDR3 size: 14 residues. Looked up from germline, CDR1 is MGHRA and CDR2 is YSYEKL. The CDR3 sequence: CASSQQTLVGELFF. DNA of the CDR3: TGCGCCAGCAGCCAACAGACATTGGTCGGGGAGCTGTTTTTT.

This clone was recorded once. CDR3 amino acids: CASSLTGEAFF. As DNA, the CDR3 is TGTGCCAGCAGCTTAACAGGGGAAGCTTTCTTT. V is TRBV7-9 and J is TRBJ1-1, with D possibly TRBD1 on 6 matching bases. V lost 2 bases and J 8 bases, leaving 6 bases between the germline ends. CDR1 is SEHNR and CDR2 is FQNEAQ in the germline V gene (reference sequence). The CDR3 is made up of 11 amino acids.

This chain links TRBV7-2 with TRBJ2-3, with 8 bases that match TRBD2. V dropped 4 bases and J dropped 4; count of bases not matched to a gene: 10. Germline V CDR1 and CDR2: SGHTA, FQGNSA. The CDR3 contains 16 residues. Written as DNA, the CDR3 is TGTGCCAGCAGCTATCCTCCGGGGGGGGTGGCAGATACGCAGTATTTT. This encodes CASSYPPGGVADTQYF.

J is TRBJ2-6 and V is TRBV5-4; TRBD1 is a possible D gene (5 bases). Trimming shortened V by 4 bases and J by 0 bases, and 17 bases separated the two germline ends. This CDR3 contains 18 residues. CDR1 is SGHNT, CDR2 YYREEE, per germline (reference sequence). CDR3 DNA: TGTGCCAGCAGCCACCCGGACATTCCTAGCTCTGGGGCCAACGTCCTGACTTTC. This translates into CASSHPDIPSSGANVLTF.

The V call is TRBV4-1, the J call TRBJ1-5, with TRBD1 matching 8 bases. The CDR3 totals 15 residues. The germline V gene encodes CDR1 MGHRA and CDR2 YSYEKL. V lost 0 bases, J lost 5 bases, and 3 bases stayed unmatched. The CDR3 sequence: CASSQDSGGDQPQHF. CDR3 DNA: TGCGCCAGCAGCCAAGACTCAGGGGGCGATCAGCCCCAGCATTTT.

This sequence joins TRBV28 and TRBJ1-5, with D perhaps TRBD1 (5 bases). The CDR3 is 18 residues long. Germline loops: CDR1 MDHEN, CDR2 SYDVKM. The V end lost 5 bases, the J end lost 1 base, and 21 bases lay between the germline ends. The CDR3 DNA is TGTGCCAGCAGTCCGACTGGATGGGGGGTATGGAGCAATCAGCCCCAGCATTTT. It is translated as CASSPTGWGVWSNQPQHF.

The chain has TRBV2 and TRBJ2-1; tentatively, D is TRBD2 (5 bases). The V end was cut by 5 bases, the J end by 8 bases, with 10 bases between. This CDR3 is 12 amino acids long. The germline CDR1 and CDR2 sequences are SNHLY and FYNNEI. CDR3 in amino acids: CASSNGVYEQFF. CDR3 in DNA: TGTGCCAGCAGTAACGGGGTCTATGAGCAGTTCTTC. Combining the CDR3 with reference TRBV2 and TRBJ2-1 gives the whole variable domain EPEVTQTPSHQVTQMGQEVILRCVPISNHLYFYWYRQILGQKVEFLVSFYNNEISEKSEIFDDQFSVERPDGSNFTLKIRSTKLEDSAMYFCASSNGVYEQFFGPGTRLTVL.

J is TRBJ1-2 and V is TRBV5-1, with 9 positions matching TRBD1. CDR3 size: 13 residues. In germline, CDR1 is SGHRS, CDR2 YFSETQ. With V trimmed by 4 bases and J by 8 bases, 6 bases remained unmatched. CDR3: CASSLQGAEGYTF. In nucleotides, the CDR3 is TGCGCCAGCAGCCTACAGGGGGCGGAGGGCTACACCTTC.

About this clone: The junction departs from the called germline gene at one end, perhaps through a read error. V usage is TRBV7-8 and J usage is TRBJ2-1, with 15 bases aligning to TRBD2. The germline V gene encodes CDR1 SGHVS and CDR2 FQNEAQ. The CDR3 loop spans 18 amino acids. CDR3 DNA sequence: TGTGCCAGCAGGCAAACCAGACCGGGACTAGCGGGAGGCAATGAGCAATTCTTC. Amino acid sequence: CASRQTRPGLAGGNEQFF.

CDR3 residues: CASSLAGAGRTGELFF. In DNA, the CDR3 is TGCGCCAGCAGCTTGGCCGGAGCGGGTCGGACCGGGGAGCTGTTTTTT. The chain uses TRBV5-1 and TRBJ2-2, with D perhaps matching TRBD2 (6 bases). V was trimmed by 0 bases and J by 5 bases, leaving 14 bases between them. Germline CDR1 SGHRS, CDR2 YFSETQ. This CDR3 comprises 16 residues.

The chain has TRBV4-1 and TRBJ2-1, with TRBD2 matching 12 bases. The J segment lost 3 bases and the V segment lost 2 bases, leaving 8 bases of the junction unmatched. Germline CDR1 reads MGHRA; CDR2 reads YSYEKL. The CDR3 totals 18 residues. The DNA of the CDR3 is TGCGCCAGCAGCCAATTTCCTAGCGGGAGGGCGATCTACAATGAGCAGTTCTTC. It is translated as CASSQFPSGRAIYNEQFF.